These 18 T cell receptor beta chains were sequenced from one sample in a study of blood T cell repertoires in COVID-19. The protocol was immunoSEQ multiplex PCR, while the TCRdb copy is restricted to in-frame clones and leaves out a portion. This sample yields some 91,000 clones, of which 76% are seen a single time; about 6.5% belongs to the top ten. Sequencing was carried out using peripheral blood. The receptors shown here come from a man in his sixties or seventies with acute or convalescent COVID-19.

The chain employs TRBV28 and TRBJ1-1, with a tentative D call TRBD1 (5 bases). This CDR3 is built from 12 residues. Germline lookup yields CDR1 MDHEN and CDR2 SYDVKM. The ends were cut back, 8 bases at V and 4 bases at J, with 11 bases in the middle. The CDR3 DNA is TGTGCCAGCGGGGCCCCGGGCACTGAAGCTTTCTTT. The encoded protein is CASGAPGTEAFF.

The rearrangement joins TRBV24-1 to TRBJ2-2, with no clear D. Germline CDR1 and CDR2: KGHDR and SFDVKD. With 6 bases removed from V and 4 bases from J, the gap between germline ends came to 8 bases. This CDR3 is 13 amino acids long. The CDR3 sequence: CATSFGATGELFF. CDR3 DNA: TGTGCCACCAGTTTTGGAGCCACCGGGGAGCTGTTTTTT.

The V gene is TRBV5-1, the J gene TRBJ1-1; D is perhaps TRBD1 (6 bases). V was shortened by 0 bases and J by 5 bases, with 8 bases between the two germline ends. Germline V lookup: CDR1 SGHRS, CDR2 YFSETQ. There are 13 residues in the CDR3. In nucleotides, the CDR3 is TGCGCCAGCAGCTTGGACACAGGGACTGAAGCTTTCTTT. Protein: CASSLDTGTEAFF.

This clone was seen a few times. DNA for the CDR3: TGTGCCAGCAGCCAAGAACGTTTCAGGAACACCGGGGAGCTGTTTTTT. Translating gives CASSQERFRNTGELFF. The chain employs TRBV14 and TRBJ2-2; D not certain. The V end lost 0 bases, the J end lost 1 base, and 9 bases lay between the germline ends. CDR1 and CDR2 (germline): SGHDN, FVKESK. The CDR3 spans 16 residues.

The J gene is TRBJ2-7, the V gene TRBV3-1 (or the pseudogene TRBV3-2), with D perhaps TRBD2 (5 bases). Per the germline V gene, CDR1 is LGHDT and CDR2 is YNNKEL (reference sequence). The germline V and J ends were trimmed by 0 bases and 2 bases, with 11 bases remaining between them. The CDR3 totals 15 residues. CDR3 sequence reads: CASSQDPLGPYEQYF. The CDR3 DNA is TGTGCCAGCAGCCAAGACCCACTAGGACCCTACGAGCAGTACTTC.

On this clone itself: The sample contains more than one DNA sequence encoding this CDR3. The J gene is TRBJ1-1, the V gene TRBV7-9; 8 nucleotides match TRBD1. The CDR3 totals 13 residues. Losses at the gene ends were 3 bases for V and 3 bases for J; bases not matched to a gene: 0. CDR1 and CDR2 (germline): SEHNR, FQNEAQ (reference sequence). The CDR3 loop is CASSLTGDTEAFF. In DNA, the CDR3 is TGTGCCAGCAGCTTGACAGGGGACACTGAAGCTTTCTTT.

The CDR3 sequence is CSVEGDREKLFF. The CDR3 DNA sequence: TGCAGCGTTGAAGGGGACAGGGAAAAACTGTTTTTT. This rearrangement joins TRBV29-1 to TRBJ1-4; 8 bases map to TRBD1. Losses at the gene ends were 1 base for V and 8 bases for J; bases not matched to a gene: 0. The length of the CDR3 is 12 residues. CDR1 and CDR2 from the germline V gene are SQVTM and ANQGSEA.

The chain carries TRBV19 and TRBJ1-1; D remains ambiguous. The CDR3 is 13 residues long. V was clipped by 5 bases and J by 1 base, with 8 bases between them. The germline V gene has CDR1 LNHDA and CDR2 SQIVND (reference sequence). Here the CDR3 DNA reads TGTGCCAGTAGTCCGACTGAGAACACTGAAGCTTTCTTT. Protein product: CASSPTENTEAFF.

A single count supports this clone. This chain links TRBV21-1 with TRBJ2-1; the table's D gene call, TRBD2, was not cross checked with the DNA. TRBV21-1 is deemed a pseudogene. The CDR3 has 16 amino acids. This CDR3 reads CASSNRSSCSYNEQFF. In nucleotides, the CDR3 is TGTGCCAGCAGCAACCGATCGAGTTGCTCCTACAATGAGCAGTTCTTC.

The rearrangement links TRBV20-1 to TRBJ2-3; tentative D call: TRBD2 (5 bases). The germline V gene has CDR1 DFQATT and CDR2 SNEGSKA (reference sequence). CDR3 size: 16 residues. Deletions cut 3 bases from V and 1 base from J, with 17 bases between. CDR3 nucleotides: TGCAGTGCTAGTGCACAGTATAGCGACGGCACAGATACGCAGTATTTT. Translated, it gives CSASAQYSDGTDTQYF.

V usage is TRBV12-3 or TRBV12-4 and J usage is TRBJ2-2; TRBD1 might be the D (5 bases). The CDR3 totals 13 residues. V was clipped by 6 bases and J by 3 bases, with 8 bases between them. CDR3 in amino acids: CASSMTDTGELFF. CDR3 DNA: TGTGCCAGCAGCATGACAGACACCGGGGAGCTGTTTTTT.

This chain connects TRBV11-3 to TRBJ2-2; D is unresolved. V lost 3 bases and J 0 bases, leaving 5 bases between the germline ends. Germline V lookup: CDR1 SGHNT, CDR2 YENEEA. The CDR3 contains 14 residues. The CDR3 loop is CASSFGSNTGELFF. CDR3 sequence (DNA): TGTGCCAGCAGCTTCGGGTCGAACACCGGGGAGCTGTTTTTT.

This clone was seen just once. The J gene is TRBJ2-2, the V gene TRBV6-5, with no clear D. CDR3 length: 13 residues. CDR1 and CDR2 (germline): MNHEY, SVGAGI. V lost 7 bases to trimming and J lost 4 bases, with 10 bases between them. CDR3 protein: CASKRVGTGELFF. In DNA form, the CDR3 reads TGTGCCAGCAAGCGTGTTGGCACCGGGGAGCTGTTTTTT.

The chain carries TRBV28 and TRBJ2-3, with a possible D match to TRBD2 (5 bases). The germline V gene has CDR1 MDHEN and CDR2 SYDVKM. V was clipped by 7 bases and J by 4 bases, with 9 bases between them. CDR3 length: 12 amino acids. CDR3 DNA sequence: TGTGCCAGCACCCCGAGGGCAGATACGCAGTATTTT. It is translated as CASTPRADTQYF.

The gene calls are TRBV19 and TRBJ1-5; TRBD1 agrees at 8 bases. J gave up 2 bases and V 4 bases, and 4 bases lay outside the gene matches. The germline CDR1 and CDR2 sequences are LNHDA and SQIVND (reference sequence). The CDR3 covers 15 residues. In nucleotides, the CDR3 is TGTGCCAGTAGTAGACCGGGACAGGGCAATCAGCCCCAGCATTTT. Encoded protein: CASSRPGQGNQPQHF.

This clone has more than one count but fewer than ten. J is TRBJ2-1 and V is TRBV29-1, with D maybe TRBD2 (5 bases). With 3 bases removed from V and 9 bases from J, the gap between germline ends came to 9 bases. Germline CDR1 is SQVTM and CDR2 is ANQGSEA. The CDR3 spans 11 residues. The CDR3 coding sequence is TGCAGCGTTGAGAGGGTGGGTGAGCAGTTCTTC. Translating it yields CSVERVGEQFF.

The CDR3 loop is CASSFGLRYTF. The CDR3 nucleotides read TGTGCCAGCAGCTTCGGACTCCGCTACACCTTC. The rearrangement links TRBV5-8 to TRBJ1-2; D uncertain. This CDR3 spans 11 amino acids. Germline CDR1 SGHTS, CDR2 YDEGEE. The V end lost 2 bases, the J end lost 9 bases, and 8 bases lay between the germline ends.

The J gene is TRBJ1-4, the V gene TRBV9, with D uncertain. CDR1 is SGDLS and CDR2 is YYNGEE in the germline V gene. The CDR3 runs 15 residues. Trimming pared 0 bases from V and 4 bases from J, leaving 10 bases between. Written as DNA, the CDR3 is TGTGCCAGCAGCGTAGGTGCGGGGTTTAATGAAAAACTGTTTTTT. Residues: CASSVGAGFNEKLFF.